Listed below are T cell receptor beta chains from one sample, sequenced in a study of blood T cell repertoires in COVID-19. Profiling relied on immunoSEQ multiplex PCR, and the TCRdb table lists in-frame clones only, not all of them. The sample has 310,000 or so clones; approximately 88% are singletons. Material for sequencing was peripheral blood. These receptors were collected from a woman aged 45-65 years with active or convalescent COVID-19. Each CDR3 is given with its conserved first and last residue. The order of the fields is J gene, clone size, V gene, D gene, CDR3 protein, CDR3 DNA. The D gene is left open where the match is weak. Expanded clones are given a class, and other clones once, few, many or no size at all.

>TRBJ1-1|NA|TRBV6-5|NA
CASRLQGFTEAFF
TGTGCCAGCAGATTACAGGGATTCACTGAAGCTTTCTTT
>TRBJ1-6|NA|TRBV2|NA
CASSTEYNSPLHF
TGTGCCAGCAGTACAGAATATAATTCACCCCTCCACTTT
>TRBJ2-5|NA|TRBV15|TRBD2
CATSREGLAGGWLETQYF
TGTGCCACCAGCAGAGAGGGGTTAGCGGGGGGATGGTTGGAGACCCAGTACTTC
>TRBJ1-5|NA|TRBV28|NA
CASSFVEFFSNQPQHF
TGTGCCAGCAGTTTTGTAGAATTCTTTAGCAATCAGCCCCAGCATTTT
>TRBJ1-5|NA|TRBV30|NA
CAWRAGRDQPQHF
TGTGCCTGGAGGGCGGGGAGGGATCAGCCCCAGCATTTT
>TRBJ1-5|NA|TRBV6-2/TRBV6-3|NA
CASSRPFSQVSQPQHF
TGTGCCAGCAGCCGCCCGTTCTCTCAGGTCAGTCAGCCCCAGCATTTT
>TRBJ2-7|NA|TRBV29-1|TRBD2
CSVREGELAGEQYF
TGCAGCGTCCGAGAGGGGGAACTAGCGGGCGAGCAGTACTTC
>TRBJ1-2|NA|TRBV28|TRBD1
CASRPDRAGGYTF
TGTGCCAGCAGGCCTGACAGGGCGGGGGGCTACACCTTC
>TRBJ2-7|NA|TRBV7-9|NA
CASSLAGTYEQYF
TGTGCCAGCAGCTTAGCTGGCACCTACGAGCAGTACTTC
>TRBJ2-3|NA|TRBV10-3|TRBD1
CAISESYIGTGATDTQYF
TGTGCCATCAGTGAGTCGTATATTGGGACAGGGGCCACAGATACGCAGTATTTT
>TRBJ1-3|few|TRBV7-2|NA
CASSQQGSGNTIYF
TGTGCCAGCAGCCAACAGGGCTCTGGAAACACCATATATTTT
>TRBJ1-1|NA|TRBV13|NA
CASSFPMRTEAFF
TGTGCCAGCAGCTTTCCCATGCGTACTGAAGCTTTCTTT
>TRBJ2-3|once|TRBV19|NA
CASSMGPGVSADTQYF
TGTGCCAGTAGTATGGGACCGGGAGTTTCTGCAGATACGCAGTATTTT
>TRBJ1-4|NA|TRBV7-2|NA
CASGGGFGNEKLFF
TGTGCCAGCGGCGGGGGGTTCGGTAATGAAAAACTGTTTTTT
>TRBJ1-1|NA|TRBV4-1|NA
CASSLGSGIVAFF
TGCGCCAGCAGCCTGGGTTCCGGGATCGTGGCTTTCTTT
>TRBJ1-5|NA|TRBV5-5|NA
CASSLTTGTLSNQPQHF
TGTGCCAGCAGCTTGACCACCGGGACTTTGAGCAATCAGCCCCAGCATTTT
>TRBJ1-5|NA|TRBV2|NA
CASSVSGNQPQHF
TGTGCCAGCAGTGTGAGTGGCAATCAGCCCCAGCATTTT
>TRBJ2-1|NA|TRBV19|NA
CAAGEALWGYNEQFF
TGTGCCGCCGGGGAGGCGCTATGGGGCTACAATGAGCAGTTCTTC
>TRBJ2-2|NA|TRBV7-7|TRBD2
CASSLTSGETGELFF
TGTGCTAGCAGCTTAACTAGCGGAGAGACCGGGGAGCTGTTTTTT
>TRBJ1-5|NA|TRBV6-6|TRBD1
CASSLRGLRGQPQHF
TGTGCCAGCAGTCTCAGGGGGCTGAGAGGTCAGCCCCAGCATTTT
>TRBJ2-7|NA|TRBV15|NA
CATSRVGFYEQYF
TGTGCCACCAGCAGAGTCGGGTTCTACGAGCAGTACTTC
>TRBJ1-2|NA|TRBV18|TRBD1
CASSPPIAGTGRRGGYTF
TGTGCCAGCTCACCACCTATAGCCGGGACAGGGCGTAGGGGCGGCTACACCTTC
>TRBJ2-2|NA|TRBV10-3|TRBD1
CAIHGQGANGELFF
TGTGCCATCCACGGACAGGGGGCGAACGGGGAGCTGTTTTTT
>TRBJ2-7|NA|TRBV6-5|TRBD2
CASNRGLADEQYF
TGTGCCAGCAATCGTGGGCTAGCGGACGAGCAGTACTTC
>TRBJ1-4|few|TRBV2|TRBD1
CATNRGEADEKLFF
TGTGCCACCAACAGGGGGGAGGCGGATGAAAAACTGTTTTTT
>TRBJ2-7|NA|TRBV7-2|NA
CASSLDPGTYEQYF
TGTGCCAGCAGCTTAGATCCGGGGACCTACGAGCAGTACTTC
>TRBJ1-2|NA|TRBV4-1|TRBD1
CASSQGPGQESDGYTF
TGCGCCAGCAGCCAAGGCCCGGGACAGGAATCGGATGGCTACACCTTC
>TRBJ2-7|NA|TRBV29-1|NA
CSVGPIADLPLEQYF
TGCAGCGTTGGTCCCATAGCGGACCTCCCCCTCGAGCAGTACTTC
>TRBJ1-2|once|TRBV5-4|NA
CASSFGGSGYGYTF
TGTGCCAGCAGCTTTGGGGGGTCGGGCTATGGCTACACCTTC
>TRBJ1-1|NA|TRBV6-2/TRBV6-3|NA
CASSFNPSRNTEAFF
TGTGCCAGCAGTTTTAACCCTAGCCGGAACACTGAAGCTTTCTTT
>TRBJ1-3|few|TRBV11-2|NA
CASSPGVSLSGNTIYF
TGTGCCAGCAGCCCCGGTGTAAGCCTCTCTGGAAACACCATATATTTT
>TRBJ1-5|NA|TRBV28|NA
CASSPPRGRGNQPQHF
TGTGCCAGCAGCCCCCCCAGGGGTCGGGGCAATCAGCCCCAGCATTTT
>TRBJ1-4|NA|TRBV28|NA
CASSVFGSATNEKLFF
TGTGCCAGCAGCGTTTTCGGGTCTGCAACTAATGAAAAACTGTTTTTT
>TRBJ1-2|many|TRBV4-2|NA
CASSQGTAVPYGYTF
TGTGCCAGCAGCCAAGGGACAGCCGTCCCGTATGGCTACACCTTC
>TRBJ2-7|once|TRBV28|NA
CASSFLAGRHEQYF
TGTGCCAGCAGCTTCTTGGCGGGGCGACACGAGCAGTACTTC
>TRBJ2-3|NA|TRBV18|TRBD2
CASSPRGLASDTQYF
TGTGCCAGCTCACCTCGGGGACTAGCGTCAGATACGCAGTATTTT
>TRBJ1-1|NA|TRBV27|TRBD1
CASSYDRARAEAFF
TGTGCCAGCAGTTACGACAGGGCGAGGGCTGAAGCTTTCTTT
>TRBJ1-2|NA|TRBV18|NA
CASSPRRSNYGYTF
TGTGCCAGCTCCCCACGGCGGTCTAACTATGGCTACACCTTC
>TRBJ2-7|NA|TRBV7-3|TRBD1
CASSSPKGQCYEQYF
TGTGCCAGCAGCTCCCCCAAGGGACAGTGTTACGAGCAGTACTTC
>TRBJ2-1|few|TRBV5-1|TRBD1
CASSPLPGQGEQFF
TGCGCCAGCAGCCCACTACCGGGACAGGGTGAGCAGTTCTTC
>TRBJ1-1|once|TRBV7-3|TRBD1
CASSSYRGTEAFF
TGTGCCAGCAGCAGCTACAGGGGCACTGAAGCTTTCTTT
>TRBJ2-7|NA|TRBV6-5|NA
CASSYSSQVPSYEQYF
TGTGCCAGCAGTTACTCATCTCAGGTCCCCTCCTACGAGCAGTACTTC
>TRBJ2-3|NA|TRBV7-2|NA
CASSSRWGGSTDTQYF
TGTGCCAGCAGCTCCAGATGGGGAGGTAGCACAGATACGCAGTATTTT
>TRBJ2-7|NA|TRBV10-2|TRBD2
CASSVGRGYEQYF
TGCGCCAGCAGTGTCGGGAGGGGGTACGAGCAGTACTTC
>TRBJ2-2|few|TRBV7-6|TRBD1
CASSLEVRGTGELFF
TGTGCCAGCAGCTTAGAGGTCAGGGGGACCGGGGAGCTGTTTTTT